Listed here are 5 T cell receptor beta chains from one sample, sequenced in a study of T cells in Graves' hyperthyroidism and ophthalmopathy. Amplified TCR beta CDR3 regions came from RNA transcripts. The TCR CDR3 was amplified in a first-round RT-PCR using the HTBI primer set. A single record per CDR3 protein comes from TCRdb applying MiXCR to the multiplex PCR reads. The table includes 250,000 or so distinct CDR3 sequences, more than 14% detected once. The source material was blood. The receptors here all came from a woman aged 40 to 50 with Graves' hyperthyroidism that later progressed to Graves' ophthalmopathy.

This clonotype was found many times. The V gene is TRBV6-5, the J gene TRBJ1-2; 7 bases agree with TRBD1. Germline values: CDR1 MNHEY, CDR2 SVGAGI. V shed 1 base, J shed 5 bases, and the junction held 10 bases outside the gene matches. The CDR3 extends over 16 amino acids. CDR3 sequence: CASSYLRQGLRYGYTF. Here the CDR3 DNA reads TGTGCCAGCAGTTACTTACGACAGGGCCTTAGATATGGCTACACCTTC.

This clonotype was detected only once. As the CDR3 is not closed by the conserved phenylalanine or tryptophan, this likely results from a read error. The DNA is left out, because the CDR3 cannot be placed on it with certainty; the CDR3 is given as TCRdb lists it. This rearrangement joins TRBV11-2 to TRBJ2-1; the table's D gene call, TRBD2, was not cross checked with the DNA. The CDR3 adds up to 15 amino acids, both ends counted. The germline V gene has CDR1 SGHAT and CDR2 FQNNGV. Here the CDR3 reads CASSPVSGRVNERFV.

This clonotype was picked up many times. This rearrangement joins TRBV5-1 to TRBJ2-1; 11 bases map to TRBD2. After removal of 0 bases from V and 2 bases from J, the junction contained 7 bases not matched to a gene. This CDR3 has 18 residues. Germline lookup yields CDR1 SGHRS and CDR2 YFSETQ. CDR3 sequence: CASSLGSGRAGAYNEQFF. In DNA, the CDR3 is TGCGCCAGCAGCTTGGGTAGCGGGAGGGCCGGCGCCTACAATGAGCAGTTCTTC.

The table lists this clonotype with many counts. Here the CDR3 DNA reads TGTGCCAGCAGCCAAGTTTATCGCACAGCTTATTCACCCCTCCACTTT. Encoded protein: CASSQVYRTAYSPLHF. The genes are TRBV3-1 and TRBJ1-6; D is undetermined. The V gene lost 1 base and the J gene lost 8 bases, with 15 bases spanning the gap. The CDR3 totals 16 residues. CDR1 and CDR2 (germline): LGHDT, YNNKEL (reference sequence).

The chain uses TRBV6-1 and TRBJ2-7, with a tentative D call TRBD2 (5 bases). CDR1 MNHNS and CDR2 SASEGT come from the germline V gene. V was pared by 5 bases and J by 3 bases, with 11 bases between. This CDR3 spans 13 amino acids. CDR3 sequence (DNA): TGTGCCAGCAGTCTAGCAAATCGCTACGAGCAGTACTTC. It codes for CASSLANRYEQYF.